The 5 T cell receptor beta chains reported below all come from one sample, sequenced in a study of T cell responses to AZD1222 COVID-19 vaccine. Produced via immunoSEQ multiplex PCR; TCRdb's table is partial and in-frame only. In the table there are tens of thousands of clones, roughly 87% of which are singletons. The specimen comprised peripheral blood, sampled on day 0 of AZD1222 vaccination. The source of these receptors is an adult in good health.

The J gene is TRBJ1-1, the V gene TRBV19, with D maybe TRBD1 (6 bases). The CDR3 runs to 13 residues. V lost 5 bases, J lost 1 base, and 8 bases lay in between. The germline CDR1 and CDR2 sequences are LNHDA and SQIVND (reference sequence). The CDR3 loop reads CASSVTGNTEAFF. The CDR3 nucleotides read TGTGCCAGTAGTGTGACAGGGAACACTGAAGCTTTCTTT. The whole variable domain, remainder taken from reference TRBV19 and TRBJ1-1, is DGGITQSPKYLFRKEGQNVTLSCEQNLNHDAMYWYRQDPGQGLRLIYYSQIVNDFQKGDIAEGYSVSREKKESFPLTVTSAQKNPTAFYLCASSVTGNTEAFFGQGTRLTVV.

CDR3 region: CASTTKGDEKLFF. In nucleotides, the CDR3 is TGTGCCAGCACCACTAAGGGGGATGAAAAACTGTTTTTT. The V gene is TRBV18, the J gene TRBJ1-4, with D perhaps TRBD1 (6 bases). There are 13 residues in the CDR3. V gave up 8 bases and J gave up 6 bases, with 13 bases separating them. The germline V gene has CDR1 KGHSH and CDR2 LQKENI. Together with reference TRBV18 and TRBJ1-4, the CDR3 gives the full variable domain: NAGVMQNPRHLVRRRGQEARLRCSPMKGHSHVYWYRQLPEEGLKFMVYLQKENIIDESGMPKERFSAEFPKEGPSILRIQQVVRGDSAAYFCASTTKGDEKLFFGSGTQLSVL.

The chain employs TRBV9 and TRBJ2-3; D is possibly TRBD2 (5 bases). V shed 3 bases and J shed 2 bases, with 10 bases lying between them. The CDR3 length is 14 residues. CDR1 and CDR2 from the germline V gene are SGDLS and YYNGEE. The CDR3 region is CASSATSTTDTQYF. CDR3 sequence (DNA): TGTGCCAGCAGCGCTACTAGTACCACAGATACGCAGTATTTT.

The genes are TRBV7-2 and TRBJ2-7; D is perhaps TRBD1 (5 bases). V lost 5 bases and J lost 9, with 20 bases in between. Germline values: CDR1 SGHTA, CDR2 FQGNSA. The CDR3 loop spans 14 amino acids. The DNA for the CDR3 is TGTGCCAGCAGCCACACCCAGGACATGGGCGGGCAGTACTTC. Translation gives CASSHTQDMGGQYF. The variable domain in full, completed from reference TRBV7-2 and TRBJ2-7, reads GAGVSQSPSNKVTEKGKDVELRCDPISGHTALYWYRQSLGQGLEFLIYFQGNSAPDKSGLPSDRFSAERTGGSVSTLTIQRTQQEDSAVYLCASSHTQDMGGQYFGPGTRLTVT.

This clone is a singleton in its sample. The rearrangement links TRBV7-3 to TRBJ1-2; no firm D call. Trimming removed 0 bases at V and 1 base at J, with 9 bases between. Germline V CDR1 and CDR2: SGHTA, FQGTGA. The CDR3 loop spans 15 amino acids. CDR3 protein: CASSLTADGNYGYTF. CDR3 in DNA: TGTGCCAGCAGCTTAACGGCCGACGGTAACTATGGCTACACCTTC.